This T cell receptor beta chain comes out of a study of T-cell reconstitution after alpha-beta-depleted transplantation in children. Findings of the study overall: T cells produced anew were the main source of T-cell counts and diversity one year after transplant. Expanded clones from the graft, numbering several hundred, reportedly supplied alpha-beta T cells about two months after transplant. For some patients, TCRbeta diversity was high at day 60 because of recipient T cells and thymic progenitors that survived.

CDR3 length equals 16 residues. The germline V gene encodes CDR1 SGDLS and CDR2 YYNGEE. The library targeted TCRbeta and was prepared with unique molecular identifiers. TCRdb re-derived calls from the PCR reads in MiXCR, one entry per CDR3 protein. Of more than 200,000 distinct CDR3 sequences listed, about a quarter were seen once; the top ten hold roughly 2.6%. Of note for this clonotype: What it recognizes is unknown. At one end, the junction sequence differs from germline, possibly due to a read error.

Sample: PBMCs, taken before TCRalphabeta/CD19-depleted stem cell transplant. The clonotype was recovered from a girl aged 2 to 10 with Fanconi anemia, due to receive a stem cell transplant. The chain links TRBV9 to TRBJ2-7, with 11 bases that match TRBD2. The CDR3 protein is CASSVAKTSGEYEQCF. The CDR3 nucleotides read TGTGCCAGCAGCGTAGCTAAGACTAGCGGGGAATACGAGCAGTGCTTC.